This T cell receptor (beta chain) was obtained from a study of response to subunit inactivated influenza vaccine. Study outcomes and limitations: There was a suggestion from the authors that each seasonal influenza vaccination recruits few new T cells.

One entry per CDR3 protein results from TCRdb running MiXCR on the RT-PCR reads. Among roughly 570,000 distinct CDR3 sequences listed, less than 15% were seen once. The germline V gene has CDR1 SEHNR and CDR2 FQNEAQ (reference sequence). The CDR3 totals 13 residues. Trimming cost V 0 bases and J 10 bases, with 12 bases left between them. About this clonotype: What it binds is unknown.

Sequencing used PBMCs from blood, obtained roughly 12 days after vaccination. The rearrangement joins TRBV7-9 to TRBJ1-2, with D possibly matching TRBD1 (5 bases). The sequence derives from a man aged 45-60 years who received an inactivated influenza vaccine. CDR3 DNA sequence: TGTGCCAGCAGCTTAGCGCAGGGCAGCCACTACACCTTC. Protein product: CASSLAQGSHYTF.